This T cell receptor beta chain derives from a study of CD8+ T cells in alopecia areata. At the level of the study: Percent of scalp involved defined treated patients' severity scores. Regarding the study as a whole: Whereas mice showed it more clearly, TCR sharing across patients was murkier, possibly because of HLA.

This clone was counted once. Its matching antigen is unknown. Treatment indicated: oral pan-JAK inhibitor, 5-10 mg twice daily. Collection of lesional scalp punch biopsies and peripheral blood was performed in alopecia areata patients. Extracted RNA was reverse transcribed into cDNA, the sequencing template. Profiling relied on immunoSEQ multiplex PCR, and the TCRdb table lists in-frame clones only, not all of them. The sample holds some 58,000 clones; just over 45% are singletons and the top ten take around 21%. Germline V gene lookup returns CDR1 GTSNPN and CDR2 SVGIG (reference sequence). The CDR3 consists of 16 residues. V gave up 2 bases and J gave up 4 bases, with 15 bases separating them.

The material was CD8+ T cells sorted from blood, obtained around week 36, from a patient treated with tofacitinib. The receptor comes from a human donor with alopecia areata. The chain recombines TRBV30 with TRBJ2-6, with D maybe TRBD2 (7 bases). The CDR3 coding sequence is TGTGCCTGGAGTCCTGGGGGGGCGCCGGGGGCCAACGTCCTGACTTTC. The encoded protein is CAWSPGGAPGANVLTF.